Each of the 30 T cell receptor beta chains below was sequenced from the same sample in a study of blood T cell repertoires in COVID-19. The repertoire was sequenced with immunoSEQ multiplex PCR; TCRdb's copy has only in-frame clones and lacks some. The top ten hold roughly 2% of the sample, which has around 420,000 clones, 88% seen once. The sample consisted of PBMCs or T cells enriched from blood (not recorded which). The receptors derive from a woman aged 40 to 55 with acute COVID-19.

This chain links TRBV6-6 with TRBJ1-2; 10 nucleotides align to TRBD1. Germline loops: CDR1 MNHNY, CDR2 SVGAGI (reference sequence). J was trimmed by 3 bases and V by 6 bases; bases with no gene match: 10. The CDR3 runs 16 residues. The DNA for the CDR3 is TGTGCCAGCAGCGACTTGGGACAGGGGCGCGACTATGGCTACACCTTC. Residues: CASSDLGQGRDYGYTF.

The sample holds a few counts of this clone. The CDR3 nucleotides read TGTGCCAGCAGCTTCGGGGTGGAACAGCCCCAGCATTTT. Translation gives CASSFGVEQPQHF. The genes are TRBV7-8 and TRBJ1-5; no definite D call. The CDR3 has 13 amino acids. Trimming pared 3 bases from V and 7 bases from J, leaving 10 bases between. The germline V gene encodes CDR1 SGHVS and CDR2 FQNEAQ.

The table lists this clone with a few counts. Other DNA sequences of this sample code for an identical CDR3. The chain joins TRBV30 to TRBJ1-5; D call uncertain. Germline V lookup: CDR1 GTSNPN, CDR2 SVGIG (reference sequence). The V end lost 2 bases, the J end lost 0 bases, and 5 bases lay between the germline ends. The CDR3 totals 13 residues. The CDR3 DNA follows: TGTGCCTGGAGTACTGATAGCAATCAGCCCCAGCATTTT. Its protein product is CAWSTDSNQPQHF.

The chain couples TRBV3-1 (or the pseudogene TRBV3-2) to TRBJ1-1; D is unresolved. The CDR3 sequence is 13 residues long. V shed 4 bases and J shed 6 bases, with 12 bases lying between them. Germline CDR1 is LGHDT and CDR2 is YNNKEL (reference sequence). The chain's CDR3 is CASSPTQAPEAFF. The CDR3 DNA sequence: TGTGCCAGCAGCCCAACTCAAGCCCCTGAAGCTTTCTTT.

This clone appeared many times. The chain employs TRBV3-1 (or the pseudogene TRBV3-2) and TRBJ2-1; D is ambiguous. V lost 4 bases to trimming and J lost 9 bases, with 13 bases between them. Germline V gene data show CDR1 as LGHDT and CDR2 as YNNKEL (reference sequence). The CDR3 totals 13 residues. In DNA, the CDR3 is TGTGCCAGCAGCCCTTCCGGAGTGGGTGAGCAGTTCTTC. Protein: CASSPSGVGEQFF.

The J gene is TRBJ1-1, the V gene TRBV7-2, with TRBD1 matching 7 bases. CDR3 size: 12 residues. Germline assignment: CDR1 SGHTA and CDR2 FQGNSA. Losses at the gene ends were 7 bases for V and 5 bases for J; bases not matched to a gene: 4. Written as DNA, the CDR3 is TGTGCCAGCACCGTACAGGGGACTGAAGCTTTCTTT. This gives the protein CASTVQGTEAFF.

CDR3 residues: CASSDDRVSNQPQHF. As DNA, the CDR3 is TGTGCCAGCAGCGATGACAGGGTTAGCAATCAGCCCCAGCATTTT. The gene calls are TRBV7-9 and TRBJ1-5; 7 bases are shared with TRBD1. The CDR3 length is 15 residues. V shed 5 bases, J shed 0 bases, and the junction held 4 bases outside the gene matches. From germline, CDR1 is SEHNR and CDR2 FQNEAQ (reference sequence).

The chain recombines TRBV15 with TRBJ1-4; TRBD1 matches 7 bases. The V gene end was trimmed by 8 bases and the J gene end by 8 bases; junction bases not matched to a gene: 14. The CDR3 length is 15 residues. CDR1 LNHNV and CDR2 YYDKDF come from the germline V gene (reference sequence). CDR3 region: CATHRTGGVGEKLFF. CDR3 coding DNA: TGTGCCACCCATCGGACAGGTGGGGTTGGCGAAAAACTGTTTTTT.

The V and J genes are TRBV30 and TRBJ1-1; D is ambiguous. V lost 6 bases, J lost 0 bases, and 17 bases lay in between. The CDR3 is 15 amino acids. Looked up from germline, CDR1 is GTSNPN and CDR2 is SVGIG (reference sequence). This CDR3 is CACQPQTRMNTEAFF. CDR3 DNA sequence: TGTGCCTGCCAACCCCAGACTCGCATGAACACTGAAGCTTTCTTT. The variable domain in full, completed from reference TRBV30 and TRBJ1-1, reads SQTIHQWPATLVQPVGSPLSLECTVEGTSNPNLYWYRQAAGRGLQLLFYSVGIGQISSEVPQNLSASRPQDRQFILSSKKLLLSDSGFYLCACQPQTRMNTEAFFGQGTRLTVV.

The chain couples TRBV6-5 to TRBJ1-1; TRBD1 matches at 7 bases. With V trimmed by 6 bases and J by 2 bases, 6 bases remained unmatched. The CDR3 is 14 residues long. The germline V gene encodes CDR1 MNHEY and CDR2 SVGAGI. The chain's CDR3 is CASRPGQINTEAFF. DNA of the CDR3: TGTGCCAGCAGGCCGGGACAGATAAACACTGAAGCTTTCTTT.

This clone has only one observation. The V gene is TRBV2, the J gene TRBJ1-5; unclear D gene. The CDR3 has 14 residues. CDR1 is SNHLY and CDR2 is FYNNEI in the germline V gene. The V and J ends lost 4 bases and 4 bases respectively, with 11 bases between them. CDR3 DNA sequence: TGTGCCAGCAGTGGAGGGCAGGTTAATCAGCCCCAGCATTTT. It encodes CASSGGQVNQPQHF.

The chain carries TRBV7-8 and TRBJ1-2; 8 nucleotides align to TRBD1. Germline CDR1 SGHVS, CDR2 FQNEAQ. This CDR3 region has 16 residues. The ends lost 5 bases at V and 4 bases at J; junction bases unmatched: 12. The CDR3 sequence is CASSQNRDRSFYGYTF. CDR3 DNA: TGTGCCAGCAGCCAGAACCGGGACAGGTCCTTCTATGGCTACACCTTC.

This chain links TRBV24-1 with TRBJ2-7; the match to TRBD1 covers 9 bases. This CDR3 has 15 residues. Germline V lookup: CDR1 KGHDR, CDR2 SFDVKD. The V and J ends lost 4 bases and 5 bases, in that order; junction bases with no gene match: 8. CDR3 sequence (DNA): TGTGCCACCAGTGAAACCGGGACAGGGCGCCACGAGCAGTACTTC. This encodes CATSETGTGRHEQYF.

The chain carries TRBV10-3 and TRBJ1-1, with unresolved D. The germline CDR1 and CDR2 sequences are ENHRY and SYGVKD. Between the trimmed V and J ends, which lost 3 bases and 8 bases, there was a span of 10 bases. This CDR3 has 12 residues. CDR3 sequence: CAISEMGAEAFF. The CDR3 DNA sequence: TGTGCCATCAGTGAAATGGGAGCCGAAGCTTTCTTT.

The chain has TRBV5-5 and TRBJ1-2; D remains ambiguous. Trimming shortened V by 0 bases and J by 7 bases, and 16 bases separated the two germline ends. Germline-derived CDR1 and CDR2 are SGHKS and YYEKEE (reference sequence). CDR3 length equals 15 residues. The CDR3 region is CASSLVQPQAVGYTF. CDR3 in DNA: TGTGCCAGCAGCTTGGTTCAGCCTCAAGCGGTTGGCTACACCTTC.

The chain is built from TRBV20-1 and TRBJ2-3; 11 bases are a match to TRBD2. The V gene end was trimmed by 3 bases and the J gene end by 2 bases; junction bases not matched to a gene: 4. Germline-derived CDR1 and CDR2 are DFQATT and SNEGSKA (reference sequence). The CDR3 is made up of 15 amino acids. This CDR3 reads CSASLAGGVTDTQYF. The CDR3 region has the DNA TGCAGTGCTAGTCTAGCGGGGGGCGTCACAGATACGCAGTATTTT.

The genes are TRBV7-2 and TRBJ2-5, with 8 bases that match TRBD2. V shed 6 bases, J shed 4 bases, and the junction held 13 bases outside the gene matches. Germline CDR1 is SGHTA and CDR2 is FQGNSA. The CDR3 runs to 16 residues. DNA for the CDR3: TGTGCCAGCAGTCCGAGAAACGGGGGGGCCGGAGAGACCCAGTACTTC. Translated, it gives CASSPRNGGAGETQYF.

The CDR3 nucleotides read TGTGCCAGCAGTGAAAACTGGGCGGGTGGTCGGTACTTC. It yields the protein CASSENWAGGRYF. The rearrangement joins TRBV6-1 to TRBJ2-7, with D tentatively TRBD2 (5 bases). With 2 bases removed from V and 12 bases from J, the gap between germline ends came to 17 bases. The germline gives CDR1 MNHNS, CDR2 SASEGT. CDR3 size: 13 residues.

The chain carries TRBV7-9 and TRBJ2-7; maybe TRBD1 (6 bases). Looked up from germline, CDR1 is SEHNR and CDR2 is FQNEAQ (reference sequence). The CDR3 contains 14 residues. Trimming removed 8 bases at V and 2 bases at J, with 16 bases between. The CDR3 loop reads CASGPSHRAYEQYF. Written as DNA, the CDR3 is TGTGCCAGCGGTCCCTCACACAGGGCCTACGAGCAGTACTTC.

V and J are TRBV27 and TRBJ2-7, with a tentative D call TRBD2 (6 bases). CDR3 size: 11 residues. Trimming removed 10 bases at V and 4 bases at J, with 11 bases between. CDR1 is MNHEY, CDR2 SMNVEV, per germline (reference sequence). The CDR3 is CATRGSYEQYF. Here the CDR3 DNA reads TGTGCCACGCGGGGTTCTTACGAGCAGTACTTC.

V is TRBV2 and J is TRBJ1-1, with TRBD1 matching 8 bases. This CDR3 spans 15 amino acids. CDR1 SNHLY and CDR2 FYNNEI come from the germline V gene. V shed 5 bases and J 3 bases; nucleotides not matched to a gene: 8. CDR3 nucleotides: TGTGCCAGCAGTCATAGACAGGGGAGATACACTGAAGCTTTCTTT. Translated: CASSHRQGRYTEAFF.

This clone was detected once. The rearrangement joins TRBV24-1 to TRBJ1-5; D is undetermined. Germline V gene sequence: CDR1 KGHDR, CDR2 SFDVKD. The CDR3 has 15 residues. Trimming shortened V by 1 base and J by 1 base, and 7 bases separated the two germline ends. The CDR3 nucleotides read TGTGCCACCAGTGATTTACGGCGGAGCAATCAGCCCCAGCATTTT. It codes for CATSDLRRSNQPQHF.

The V and J genes are TRBV19 and TRBJ1-5; a weak D match, TRBD1 (6 bases). Between the trimmed V and J ends, which lost 7 bases and 5 bases, there was a span of 21 bases. The V gene's germline CDR1 is LNHDA and CDR2 SQIVND (reference sequence). This CDR3 region has 16 residues. This chain's CDR3 is CASTSRTGYRHQPQHF. The CDR3 coding sequence is TGTGCCAGTACTTCCAGAACAGGGTATAGGCATCAGCCCCAGCATTTT.

The genes are TRBV12-3 or TRBV12-4 and TRBJ1-2; D remains unclear. The ends were cut back, 3 bases at V and 8 bases at J, with 13 bases in the middle. The CDR3 spans 13 residues. The CDR3 bases are TGTGCCAGCAGTTTGGAACGGAGCACGGGCTACACCTTC. The encoded protein is CASSLERSTGYTF.

The rearrangement joins TRBV30 to TRBJ2-3; 14 bases fit TRBD2. Germline CDR1 is GTSNPN and CDR2 is SVGIG (reference sequence). The CDR3 runs 16 residues. J gave up 2 bases and V 4 bases, and 5 bases lay outside the gene matches. The CDR3 sequence is CAWTRTSGGSTDTQYF. The CDR3 DNA sequence: TGTGCCTGGACCAGGACTAGCGGGGGGTCCACAGATACGCAGTATTTT.

The chain carries TRBV18 and TRBJ2-7; D is ambiguous. Trimming took 3 bases from V and 5 from J, leaving 11 bases between them. The CDR3 totals 13 residues. The germline gives CDR1 KGHSH, CDR2 LQKENI. The CDR3 bases are TGTGCCAGCTCACCCGGCCCCAGGAACGAGCAGTACTTC. Its translation is CASSPGPRNEQYF.

This sequence joins TRBV23-1 and TRBJ1-2, with TRBD1 matching 9 bases. TRBV23-1 is an open reading frame whose function is uncertain. V trimming: 2 bases; J trimming: 6 bases; junction bases outside the gene matches: 4. This CDR3 is built from 14 residues. Here the CDR3 DNA reads TGCGCCAGCAGTCAAAAGGACAGGGGAAATGGCTACACCTTC. Translating gives CASSQKDRGNGYTF.

This clone was seen a single time. CDR3 bases: TGTGCCAGCTCACCTCAGACAGGGAGGCCCCAAGAGACCCAGTACTTC. Its translation is CASSPQTGRPQETQYF. V usage is TRBV18 and J usage is TRBJ2-5, with D possibly TRBD1 on 7 matching bases. V was cut by 3 bases and J by 1 base, with 15 bases left in between. CDR1 KGHSH and CDR2 LQKENI come from the germline V gene. The CDR3 loop spans 16 amino acids. The variable domain in full, completed from reference TRBV18 and TRBJ2-5, reads NAGVMQNPRHLVRRRGQEARLRCSPMKGHSHVYWYRQLPEEGLKFMVYLQKENIIDESGMPKERFSAEFPKEGPSILRIQQVVRGDSAAYFCASSPQTGRPQETQYFGPGTRLLVL.

This clone was counted a few times. This chain uses TRBV5-6 with TRBJ1-2; D gene ambiguous. The CDR3 totals 13 residues. Germline values: CDR1 SGHDT, CDR2 YYEEEE. The ends were cut back, 5 bases at V and 4 bases at J, with 12 bases in the middle. The CDR3 reads CASRRLNFYGYTF. CDR3 DNA sequence: TGTGCCAGCAGACGACTGAATTTCTATGGCTACACCTTC.

This chain connects TRBV5-1 to TRBJ2-7; D remains ambiguous. The V end was cut by 6 bases, the J end by 2 bases, with 15 bases between. This CDR3 comprises 14 residues. Germline-derived CDR1 and CDR2 are SGHRS and YFSETQ. The CDR3 protein is CASTPGEITYEQYF. The CDR3 DNA reads TGCGCCAGCACCCCGGGTGAAATTACCTACGAGCAGTACTTC.